This TCR beta chain was documented in a study of T cells in Graves' hyperthyroidism and ophthalmopathy. On the study more broadly: Peripheral blood was taken when the disease was first diagnosed, before any treatment began.

This clonotype was seen only a few times. RNA transcripts provided the source from which TCR beta CDR3 regions were amplified. First-round RT-PCR with HTBI primers amplified the TCR CDR3 region. Each CDR3 protein gets one entry after TCRdb re-called the multiplex PCR reads with MiXCR. The sample includes roughly 650,000 distinct CDR3 sequences, about 16% of them seen just once. The germline gives CDR1 LNHDA, CDR2 SQIVND (reference sequence). Germline trimming cut 9 bases from V and 0 bases from J; bases unmatched to any gene: 8. The CDR3 totals 17 residues. The sequence was collected from a woman in her thirties or forties with Graves' ophthalmopathy. Sequenced input: blood. The chain employs TRBV19 and TRBJ2-2, with 12 bases identical to TRBD2. The CDR3 loop is CASIKGLAGSNTGELFF. For the CDR3, the DNA is TGTGCCAGCATAAAAGGACTAGCGGGATCGAACACCGGGGAGCTGTTTTTT.